Listed below are T cell receptor beta chains from one sample, sequenced in a study of shared clonotypes between healthy human individuals. Assay: immunoSEQ multiplex PCR; the TCRdb copy retains only in-frame clones and omits some. The sample holds hundreds of thousands of clones, approximately 79% seen once. The specimen sequenced was memory CD4+ T cells sorted from blood. These receptor sequences come from a woman aged 25 to 39 in good health. The CDR3 runs from the conserved cysteine through the conserved F or W. The D gene is left open where the match is weak. Where a row states a size, it is once, few, many or the class of an expanded clone; other rows omit it.

j_gene: TRBJ1-1; v_gene: TRBV7-9; abundance: few; d_gene: NA; CDR3aa: CASSFTGDIGAEAFF; CDR3nt: TGTGCCAGCAGCTTCACGGGGGATATCGGGGCTGAAGCTTTCTTT
j_gene: TRBJ1-4; v_gene: TRBV5-1; abundance: NA; d_gene: TRBD1; CDR3aa: CASRPGTGPSTNEKLFF; CDR3nt: TGCGCCAGCAGACCCGGGACAGGTCCCTCAACTAATGAAAAACTGTTTTTT
j_gene: TRBJ1-1; v_gene: TRBV28; abundance: NA; d_gene: NA; CDR3aa: CASSKTGSGYTEAFF; CDR3nt: TGTGCCAGCAGTAAAACAGGGTCGGGTTACACTGAAGCTTTCTTT
j_gene: TRBJ1-2; v_gene: TRBV11-2; abundance: NA; d_gene: NA; CDR3aa: CASSLRRQRDYGYTF; CDR3nt: TGTGCCAGCAGCTTAAGGAGACAGCGGGACTATGGCTACACCTTC
j_gene: TRBJ2-3; v_gene: TRBV5-1; abundance: once; d_gene: NA; CDR3aa: CASSHRRDTQYF; CDR3nt: TGCGCCAGCAGCCATCGTAGAGATACGCAGTATTTT
j_gene: TRBJ1-1; v_gene: TRBV30; abundance: NA; d_gene: NA; CDR3aa: CAWSVVGGTEAFF; CDR3nt: TGTGCCTGGAGTGTAGTCGGGGGCACTGAAGCTTTCTTT
j_gene: TRBJ2-5; v_gene: TRBV7-2; abundance: NA; d_gene: NA; CDR3aa: CASSALRETQYF; CDR3nt: TGTGCCAGCAGCGCACTCAGAGAGACCCAGTACTTC
j_gene: TRBJ2-3; v_gene: TRBV11-2; abundance: few; d_gene: TRBD1; CDR3aa: CASSRTGGTDTQYF; CDR3nt: TGTGCCAGCAGCCGGACAGGGGGCACAGATACGCAGTATTTT
j_gene: TRBJ1-1; v_gene: TRBV6-6; abundance: NA; d_gene: TRBD1; CDR3aa: CASSWDRGGDTEAFF; CDR3nt: TGTGCCAGCAGTTGGGACAGGGGGGGTGACACTGAAGCTTTCTTT
j_gene: TRBJ1-4; v_gene: TRBV27; abundance: NA; d_gene: NA; CDR3aa: CASSQGMRTNEKLFF; CDR3nt: TGTGCCAGCAGTCAAGGGATGAGGACTAATGAAAAACTGTTTTTT
j_gene: TRBJ2-3; v_gene: TRBV2; abundance: few; d_gene: NA; CDR3aa: CASGFVGTDTQYF; CDR3nt: TGTGCCAGCGGATTCGTCGGCACAGATACGCAGTATTTT
j_gene: TRBJ2-5; v_gene: TRBV5-1; abundance: few; d_gene: TRBD1; CDR3aa: CASSFGRQGGETQYF; CDR3nt: TGCGCCAGCAGCTTTGGGCGACAGGGGGGAGAGACCCAGTACTTC
j_gene: TRBJ2-3; v_gene: TRBV5-1; abundance: NA; d_gene: TRBD1; CDR3aa: CASSLAGQGAADTQYF; CDR3nt: TGCGCCAGCAGCTTGGCCGGGCAGGGGGCCGCAGATACGCAGTATTTT
j_gene: TRBJ2-1; v_gene: TRBV12-2; abundance: few; d_gene: NA; CDR3aa: CASRHGILRDSASEQFF; CDR3nt: TGTGCAAGTCGCCATGGAATACTCAGGGACTCCGCGTCTGAGCAGTTCTTC
j_gene: TRBJ2-5; v_gene: TRBV7-7; abundance: NA; d_gene: TRBD2; CDR3aa: CASSSGTSGVETQYF; CDR3nt: TGTGCCAGCAGTTCCGGGACTAGCGGGGTTGAGACCCAGTACTTC
j_gene: TRBJ2-7; v_gene: TRBV6-1; abundance: once; d_gene: NA; CDR3aa: CAISESISGGSYEQYF; CDR3nt: TGTGCCATCAGTGAGTCGATTAGCGGAGGCTCCTACGAGCAGTACTTC
j_gene: TRBJ2-2; v_gene: TRBV10-1; abundance: many; d_gene: NA; CDR3aa: CASSESPEAGELFF; CDR3nt: TGCGCCAGCAGTGAGTCGCCCGAGGCCGGGGAGCTGTTTTTT
j_gene: TRBJ1-5; v_gene: TRBV19; abundance: NA; d_gene: NA; CDR3aa: CASSRDQVGDQPQHF; CDR3nt: TGTGCCAGTAGCAGGGATCAAGTAGGGGATCAGCCCCAGCATTTT
j_gene: TRBJ1-5; v_gene: TRBV18; abundance: NA; d_gene: NA; CDR3aa: CASSRTADQPQHF; CDR3nt: TGTGCCAGCTCTCGGACAGCTGATCAGCCCCAGCATTTT
j_gene: TRBJ2-7; v_gene: TRBV7-8; abundance: few; d_gene: NA; CDR3aa: CASSSRGGGQGYEQYF; CDR3nt: TGTGCCAGCAGCTCCAGGGGCGGGGGCCAAGGCTACGAGCAGTACTTC
j_gene: TRBJ2-5; v_gene: TRBV28; abundance: NA; d_gene: NA; CDR3aa: CASSRLEVSGETQYF; CDR3nt: TGTGCCAGCAGCCGACTGGAGGTTTCGGGGGAGACCCAGTACTTC
j_gene: TRBJ2-7; v_gene: TRBV28; abundance: NA; d_gene: NA; CDR3aa: CASTGLLTEDF; CDR3nt: TGTGCCAGCACCGGACTGCTTACGGAGGACTTC
j_gene: TRBJ2-7; v_gene: TRBV18; abundance: NA; d_gene: TRBD2; CDR3aa: CASSPTIAGTSYEQYF; CDR3nt: TGTGCCAGCTCACCAACAATAGCGGGAACCTCCTACGAGCAGTACTTC
j_gene: TRBJ2-1; v_gene: TRBV29-1; abundance: many; d_gene: NA; CDR3aa: CSVNRGRQYNEQFF; CDR3nt: TGCAGCGTGAACCGGGGTAGACAATACAATGAGCAGTTCTTC
j_gene: TRBJ2-5; v_gene: TRBV11-2; abundance: NA; d_gene: TRBD1; CDR3aa: CASSPQTGVETQYF; CDR3nt: TGTGCCAGCAGCCCCCAGACAGGGGTAGAGACCCAGTACTTC
j_gene: TRBJ2-7; v_gene: TRBV7-9; abundance: NA; d_gene: NA; CDR3aa: CASSQLSGYEQYF; CDR3nt: TGCGCCAGCAGCCAATTGTCGGGCTACGAGCAGTACTTC
j_gene: TRBJ2-7; v_gene: TRBV28; abundance: NA; d_gene: TRBD2; CDR3aa: CASSGTSGYEQYF; CDR3nt: TGTGCCAGCTCCGGGACTAGCGGTTACGAGCAGTACTTC
j_gene: TRBJ2-3; v_gene: TRBV19; abundance: few; d_gene: NA; CDR3aa: CASSDDIGTDTQYF; CDR3nt: TGTGCCAGTAGTGACGATATCGGCACAGATACGCAGTATTTT
j_gene: TRBJ2-2; v_gene: TRBV6-5; abundance: few; d_gene: NA; CDR3aa: CASSYPQTAGELFF; CDR3nt: TGTGCCAGCAGTTACCCTCAGACAGCCGGGGAGCTGTTTTTT
j_gene: TRBJ1-1; v_gene: TRBV10-3; abundance: NA; d_gene: TRBD1; CDR3aa: CAIWTGGVYTEAFF; CDR3nt: TGTGCCATCTGGACAGGCGGGGTGTACACTGAAGCTTTCTTT
j_gene: TRBJ2-3; v_gene: TRBV7-2; abundance: many; d_gene: NA; CDR3aa: CASSPDYTSTDTQYF; CDR3nt: TGTGCCAGCAGCCCGGACTATACTAGCACAGATACGCAGTATTTT
j_gene: TRBJ1-5; v_gene: TRBV7-9; abundance: once; d_gene: TRBD1; CDR3aa: CASSLDKVTGGSNQPQHF; CDR3nt: TGTGCCAGCAGCTTAGATAAGGTGACAGGGGGTAGCAATCAGCCCCAGCATTTT
j_gene: TRBJ2-7; v_gene: TRBV21-1; abundance: NA; d_gene: NA; CDR3aa: CASSNLLAGTTGKQYF; CDR3nt: TGTGCCAGCAGCAATTTACTAGCGGGAACCACTGGGAAGCAGTACTTC
j_gene: TRBJ2-7; v_gene: TRBV10-3; abundance: NA; d_gene: NA; CDR3aa: CAISESFDEQYF; CDR3nt: TGTGCCATCAGTGAGTCGTTCGACGAGCAGTACTTC
j_gene: TRBJ2-7; v_gene: TRBV4-2; abundance: few; d_gene: NA; CDR3aa: CASSQADRSSYEQYF; CDR3nt: TGTGCCAGCAGCCAAGCGGACAGAAGCTCCTACGAGCAGTACTTC
j_gene: TRBJ2-6; v_gene: TRBV5-1; abundance: NA; d_gene: NA; CDR3aa: CASSPDPRQIKDVAGANVLTF; CDR3nt: TGCGCCAGCAGCCCCGATCCTAGACAGATTAAGGATGTAGCCGGGGCCAACGTCCTGACTTTC
j_gene: TRBJ2-1; v_gene: TRBV11-2; abundance: NA; d_gene: TRBD2; CDR3aa: CASSLASGIPYNEQFF; CDR3nt: TGTGCCAGCAGCTTAGCTAGCGGGATCCCCTACAATGAGCAGTTCTTC
j_gene: TRBJ2-7; v_gene: TRBV9; abundance: NA; d_gene: NA; CDR3aa: CASSVDQEDEQYF; CDR3nt: TGTGCCAGCAGCGTAGATCAGGAAGACGAGCAGTACTTC
j_gene: TRBJ2-1; v_gene: TRBV28; abundance: NA; d_gene: NA; CDR3aa: CASSLRGFLYNEQFF; CDR3nt: TGTGCCAGCAGTTTACGGGGATTCTTATACAATGAGCAGTTCTTC
j_gene: TRBJ1-5; v_gene: TRBV19; abundance: NA; d_gene: TRBD1; CDR3aa: CASSTRDRGLEDQPQHF; CDR3nt: TGTGCCAGTAGTACGCGGGACAGGGGGCTTGAGGATCAGCCCCAGCATTTT
j_gene: TRBJ2-1; v_gene: TRBV5-1; abundance: NA; d_gene: NA; CDR3aa: CASSTDTSSYNEQFF; CDR3nt: TGCGCCAGCAGCACGGACACGAGCTCCTACAATGAGCAGTTCTTC
j_gene: TRBJ2-5; v_gene: TRBV25-1; abundance: NA; d_gene: NA; CDR3aa: CASSDPGDLQETQYF; CDR3nt: TGTGCCAGCAGTGACCCAGGGGATTTGCAAGAGACCCAGTACTTC
j_gene: TRBJ2-5; v_gene: TRBV9; abundance: NA; d_gene: TRBD2; CDR3aa: CASSVGTSGRAWGETQYF; CDR3nt: TGTGCCAGCAGCGTAGGGACTAGCGGGAGGGCCTGGGGGGAGACCCAGTACTTC
j_gene: TRBJ1-5; v_gene: TRBV10-2; abundance: NA; d_gene: NA; CDR3aa: CASSESHRGNQPQHF; CDR3nt: TGCGCCAGCAGTGAGTCGCACCGGGGCAATCAGCCCCAGCATTTT
j_gene: TRBJ1-5; v_gene: TRBV13; abundance: NA; d_gene: NA; CDR3aa: CASSKRSRDNQPQHF; CDR3nt: TGTGCCAGCAGCAAGAGGTCCAGGGACAATCAGCCCCAGCATTTT
j_gene: TRBJ2-3; v_gene: TRBV28; abundance: NA; d_gene: TRBD2; CDR3aa: CASSSGTFGSGTTDTQYF; CDR3nt: TGTGCCAGCAGTTCCGGGACCTTCGGTAGCGGGACAACAGATACGCAGTATTTT
j_gene: TRBJ2-1; v_gene: TRBV15; abundance: NA; d_gene: NA; CDR3aa: CATSRDPTNAGEQFF; CDR3nt: TGTGCCACCAGCAGAGATCCCACCAACGCGGGTGAGCAGTTCTTC
j_gene: TRBJ2-1; v_gene: TRBV5-1; abundance: NA; d_gene: TRBD2; CDR3aa: CASSPPSLAGQGYNEQFF; CDR3nt: TGCGCCAGCAGCCCCCCTAGTCTAGCGGGGCAAGGTTACAATGAGCAGTTCTTC
j_gene: TRBJ2-3; v_gene: TRBV5-4; abundance: NA; d_gene: NA; CDR3aa: CASSASTDTQYF; CDR3nt: TGTGCCAGCAGTGCTAGCACAGATACGCAGTATTTT
j_gene: TRBJ1-1; v_gene: TRBV2; abundance: NA; d_gene: NA; CDR3aa: CASSEARGRRAEAFF; CDR3nt: TGTGCCAGCAGTGAAGCCAGGGGCAGGAGGGCTGAAGCTTTCTTT
j_gene: TRBJ1-2; v_gene: TRBV4-1; abundance: many; d_gene: NA; CDR3aa: CASSPSAGYGYTF; CDR3nt: TGCGCCAGCAGCCCATCGGCAGGTTATGGCTACACCTTC
j_gene: TRBJ2-5; v_gene: TRBV29-1; abundance: NA; d_gene: TRBD1; CDR3aa: CSAPILTGGETQYF; CDR3nt: TGCAGCGCTCCGATATTGACAGGGGGGGAGACCCAGTACTTC
j_gene: TRBJ2-1; v_gene: TRBV10-2; abundance: NA; d_gene: TRBD1; CDR3aa: CASRSGQLHEQFF; CDR3nt: TGCGCCAGCAGGTCGGGACAGTTACATGAGCAGTTCTTC
j_gene: TRBJ2-7; v_gene: TRBV28; abundance: many; d_gene: NA; CDR3aa: CASSLGLGGPYEQYF; CDR3nt: TGTGCCAGCAGTCTCGGACTAGGGGGCCCCTACGAGCAGTACTTC
j_gene: TRBJ2-1; v_gene: TRBV29-1; abundance: NA; d_gene: NA; CDR3aa: CSQTRIYNEQFF; CDR3nt: TGCAGCCAGACTAGGATTTACAATGAGCAGTTCTTC
j_gene: TRBJ1-5; v_gene: TRBV18; abundance: NA; d_gene: NA; CDR3aa: CASSPEPNARPQHF; CDR3nt: TGTGCCAGCTCACCGGAGCCCAACGCTCGGCCCCAGCATTTT
j_gene: TRBJ2-7; v_gene: TRBV30; abundance: NA; d_gene: TRBD2; CDR3aa: CAWSEWGWRGDEQYF; CDR3nt: TGTGCCTGGAGTGAGTGGGGGTGGCGGGGGGACGAGCAGTACTTC
j_gene: TRBJ2-1; v_gene: TRBV25-1; abundance: NA; d_gene: NA; CDR3aa: CASSEQGESGGNEQFF; CDR3nt: TGTGCCAGCAGTGAGCAGGGAGAATCTGGTGGCAATGAGCAGTTCTTC
j_gene: TRBJ2-7; v_gene: TRBV28; abundance: NA; d_gene: NA; CDR3aa: CASSFVGAYEQYF; CDR3nt: TGTGCCAGCAGTTTCGTGGGGGCCTACGAGCAGTACTTC